This T cell receptor (beta chain) was recorded in a study of shared clonotypes between healthy human individuals. Libraries were prepared by immunoSEQ multiplex PCR; TCRdb keeps only in-frame clonotypes and omits some of them. The profile covers about 1 million clones, with around 75% appearing a single time and over 1.3% taken by the ten largest. Overall study findings and caveats: In general, naive subsets displayed greater estimated richness than memory subsets did.

The germline V and J ends were trimmed by 1 base and 0 bases, with 11 bases remaining between them. Germline V gene sequence: CDR1 SGHTS, CDR2 YDEGEE. The CDR3 totals 17 residues. Only a few counts were recorded for this clone. The antigen is undetermined. Sequences were obtained from memory CD4+ T cells sorted from blood. Documented subset: CD45RA-negative fraction. This clonotype was obtained from a man between 18 and 29 years old in good health. V is TRBV5-8 and J is TRBJ2-6; D remains ambiguous. In nucleotides, the CDR3 is TGTGCCAGCAGCTTGAGGATAGTCAACTCTGGGGCCAACGTCCTGACTTTC. As protein: CASSLRIVNSGANVLTF.